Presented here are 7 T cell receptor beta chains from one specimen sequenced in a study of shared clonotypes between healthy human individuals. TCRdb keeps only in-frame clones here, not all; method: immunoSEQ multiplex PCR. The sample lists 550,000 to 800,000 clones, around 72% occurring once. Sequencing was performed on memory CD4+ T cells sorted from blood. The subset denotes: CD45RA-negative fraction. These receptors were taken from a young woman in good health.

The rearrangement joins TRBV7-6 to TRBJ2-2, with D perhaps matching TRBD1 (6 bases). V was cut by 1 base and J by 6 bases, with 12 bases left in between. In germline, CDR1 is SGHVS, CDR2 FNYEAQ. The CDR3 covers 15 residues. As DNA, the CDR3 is TGTGCCAGCAGCTTAGGGGCAGGGGTAGCCGGGGAGCTGTTTTTT. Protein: CASSLGAGVAGELFF.

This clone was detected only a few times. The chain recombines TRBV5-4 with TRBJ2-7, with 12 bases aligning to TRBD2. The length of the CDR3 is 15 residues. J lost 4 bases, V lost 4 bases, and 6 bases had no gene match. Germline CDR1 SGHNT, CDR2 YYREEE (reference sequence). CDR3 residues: CASSGAGLAGYEQYF. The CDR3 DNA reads TGTGCCAGCAGCGGGGCCGGACTAGCGGGGTACGAGCAGTACTTC.

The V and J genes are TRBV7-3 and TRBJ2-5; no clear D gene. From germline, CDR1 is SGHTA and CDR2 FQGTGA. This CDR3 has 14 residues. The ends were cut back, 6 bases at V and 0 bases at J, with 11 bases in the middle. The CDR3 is CASSRPGNQETQYF. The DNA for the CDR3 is TGTGCCAGCAGTCGGCCGGGCAACCAAGAGACCCAGTACTTC.

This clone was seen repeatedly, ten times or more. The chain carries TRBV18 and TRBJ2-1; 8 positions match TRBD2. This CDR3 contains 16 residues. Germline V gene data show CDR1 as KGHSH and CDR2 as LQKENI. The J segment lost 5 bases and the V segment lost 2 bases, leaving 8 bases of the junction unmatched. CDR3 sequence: CASSPMNSGTNNEQFF. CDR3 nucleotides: TGTGCCAGCTCACCAATGAATAGCGGGACTAACAATGAGCAGTTCTTC.

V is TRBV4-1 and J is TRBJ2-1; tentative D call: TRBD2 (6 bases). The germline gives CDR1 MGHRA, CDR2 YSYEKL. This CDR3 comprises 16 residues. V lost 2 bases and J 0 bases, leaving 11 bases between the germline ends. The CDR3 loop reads CASSQLAGSSYNEQFF. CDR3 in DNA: TGCGCCAGCAGCCAACTTGCGGGAAGCTCCTACAATGAGCAGTTCTTC.

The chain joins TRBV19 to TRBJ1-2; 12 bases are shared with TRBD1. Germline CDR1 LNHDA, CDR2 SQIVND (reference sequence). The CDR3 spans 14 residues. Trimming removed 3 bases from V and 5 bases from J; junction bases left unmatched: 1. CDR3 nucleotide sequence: TGTGCCAGTAGTATGGGACAGGGGGCATATGGCTACACCTTC. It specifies CASSMGQGAYGYTF.

This CDR3 is CASSLGHPTGELFF. The CDR3 DNA reads as TGTGCCAGCAGTTTGGGACACCCCACCGGGGAGCTGTTTTTT. V usage is TRBV28 and J usage is TRBJ2-2; D perhaps matches TRBD1 (6 bases). This CDR3 has 14 residues. The ends were cut back, 3 bases at V and 4 bases at J, with 9 bases in the middle. The germline V gene has CDR1 MDHEN and CDR2 SYDVKM.